A selection of T cell receptor beta chains follows, all from one sample in a study of blood T cell repertoires in COVID-19. Sequencing used immunoSEQ multiplex PCR; TCRdb keeps in-frame clones, though not all of them. The sample includes fewer than 110,000 clones, around 89% of them seen just once. The sequencing sample was made of peripheral blood. The receptors stem from a man between 40 and 49 years old with active or convalescent COVID-19. CDR3s include the opening cysteine and the closing phenylalanine or tryptophan. A D gene is named only where the DNA matches it firmly. The size of a clone is reported for some rows only, either as once, few or many, or as a class for expanded clones.

clone_size: once
d_call: TRBD2
j_call: TRBJ2-7
v_call: TRBV6-5
cdr3_aa: CASRRSGRTSYEQYF
cdr3_nt: TGTGCCAGCAGACGTAGCGGGAGGACATCCTACGAGCAGTACTTC

clone_size: -
d_call: TRBD1
j_call: TRBJ1-2
v_call: TRBV15
cdr3_aa: CATSRSRDSPYGYTF
cdr3_nt: TGTGCCACCAGCAGATCCAGGGACAGCCCCTATGGCTACACCTTC

clone_size: once
d_call: -
j_call: TRBJ1-2
v_call: TRBV30
cdr3_aa: CAWSVGAGYTF
cdr3_nt: TGTGCCTGGAGTGTGGGGGCCGGCTACACCTTC

clone_size: -
d_call: TRBD1
j_call: TRBJ2-2
v_call: TRBV7-6
cdr3_aa: CASSLYGQGGTGELFF
cdr3_nt: TGTGCCAGCAGCTTGTACGGACAGGGCGGGACCGGGGAGCTGTTTTTT

clone_size: -
d_call: TRBD2
j_call: TRBJ2-1
v_call: TRBV5-4
cdr3_aa: CASSLAIGTSGRIEQFF
cdr3_nt: TGTGCCAGCAGCTTGGCCATCGGGACTAGCGGGAGAATTGAGCAGTTCTTC

clone_size: -
d_call: TRBD1
j_call: TRBJ1-2
v_call: TRBV15
cdr3_aa: CATRERGQGSANYGYTF
cdr3_nt: TGTGCCACCAGAGAAAGGGGACAGGGATCGGCTAACTATGGCTACACCTTC

clone_size: -
d_call: -
j_call: TRBJ1-2
v_call: TRBV5-6
cdr3_aa: CASSLGTALVTF
cdr3_nt: TGTGCCAGCAGCTTGGGGACAGCCTTGGTCACCTTC

clone_size: -
d_call: TRBD2
j_call: TRBJ2-1
v_call: TRBV24-1
cdr3_aa: CATSDLSGRAQNEQFF
cdr3_nt: TGTGCCACCAGTGATCTGAGCGGGAGGGCCCAGAATGAGCAGTTCTTC

clone_size: -
d_call: -
j_call: TRBJ1-2
v_call: TRBV9
cdr3_aa: CASSVSLAPGPHYGYTF
cdr3_nt: TGTGCCAGCAGCGTATCCCTAGCCCCGGGCCCTCACTATGGCTACACCTTC

clone_size: -
d_call: -
j_call: TRBJ2-2
v_call: TRBV5-1
cdr3_aa: CASSTQGRATGELFF
cdr3_nt: TGCGCCAGCAGCACCCAGGGCCGGGCCACCGGGGAGCTGTTTTTT

clone_size: -
d_call: -
j_call: TRBJ2-5
v_call: TRBV7-3
cdr3_aa: CASSLTVQETQYF
cdr3_nt: TGTGCCAGCAGCTTAACCGTCCAAGAGACCCAGTACTTC

clone_size: -
d_call: -
j_call: TRBJ2-5
v_call: TRBV28
cdr3_aa: CASQGAGVETQYF
cdr3_nt: TGTGCCAGCCAGGGGGCGGGAGTAGAGACCCAGTACTTC

clone_size: -
d_call: -
j_call: TRBJ2-7
v_call: TRBV18
cdr3_aa: CASSRQVVYEQYF
cdr3_nt: TGTGCCAGCTCCCGACAGGTTGTCTACGAGCAGTACTTC

clone_size: -
d_call: TRBD2
j_call: TRBJ2-7
v_call: TRBV28
cdr3_aa: CASSSSPGRGRVYEQYF
cdr3_nt: TGTGCCAGCAGTTCCTCCCCGGGGCGGGGGAGGGTCTACGAGCAGTACTTC

clone_size: -
d_call: TRBD1
j_call: TRBJ1-5
v_call: TRBV27
cdr3_aa: CASSRQGSNQPQHF
cdr3_nt: TGTGCCAGCAGCAGACAGGGGAGCAATCAGCCCCAGCATTTT